This is a list of T cell receptor beta chains from one sample in a study of cytomegalovirus exposure and HLA in healthy donors. TCRdb's table, derived via immunoSEQ multiplex PCR, lists solely in-frame clones and lacks some. This repertoire shows some 79,000 clones, over 90% found once; its top ten account for under 4%. The sequencing sample was made of PBMCs. The origin of the receptors is a woman younger than 30 in good health and CMV-seropositive. Both conserved end residues are part of each CDR3. The D gene is left open where the match is weak. Expanded clones are given a class, and other clones once, few, many or no size at all.

>NA|TRBV7-7|NA|TRBJ2-5
CASSRLVQETQYF
TGTGCTAGCTCCCGCCTAGTCCAAGAGACCCAGTACTTC
>TRBD1|TRBV6-1|NA|TRBJ1-2
CASSEDRGYGYTF
TGTGCCAGCAGTGAAGACAGGGGATATGGCTACACCTTC
>NA|TRBV5-6|NA|TRBJ2-6
CASSEVAGANVLTF
TGTGCCAGCAGCGAGGTAGCTGGGGCCAACGTCCTGACTTTC
>TRBD2|TRBV10-2|NA|TRBJ2-3
CASRGLAGGTDTQYF
TGCGCCAGCAGGGGTTTGGCGGGAGGCACAGATACGCAGTATTTT
>TRBD1|TRBV11-3|NA|TRBJ2-3
CASSPRQGATDTQYF
TGTGCCAGCAGCCCAAGACAGGGTGCCACAGATACGCAGTATTTT
>TRBD1|TRBV29-1|few|TRBJ1-4
CSVGQGKNEKLFF
TGCAGCGTGGGACAGGGAAAAAATGAAAAACTGTTTTTT
>NA|TRBV28|NA|TRBJ1-5
CASSFGFQPQHF
TGTGCCAGCAGTTTCGGGTTCCAGCCCCAGCATTTT
>NA|TRBV6-5|NA|TRBJ2-3
CASTKSEGADTQYF
TGTGCCAGCACCAAGAGTGAGGGTGCAGATACGCAGTATTTT
>TRBD2|TRBV29-1|NA|TRBJ2-1
CSVELRAGGFTGRYSSLLQEQFF
TGCAGCGTTGAACTCCGGGCGGGGGGGTTCACAGGTCGATACTCTTCTCTCCTCCAGGAGCAGTTCTTC
>TRBD1|TRBV5-1|NA|TRBJ2-7
CASSLPRQGSHEQYF
TGCGCCAGCAGCCTTCCTCGACAGGGATCCCACGAGCAGTACTTC
>TRBD1|TRBV6-5|NA|TRBJ1-1
CASSPDRGPNTEAFF
TGTGCCAGCAGCCCGGACAGGGGGCCGAACACTGAAGCTTTCTTT
>TRBD2|TRBV4-2|NA|TRBJ2-1
CASSQLAGAFNEQFF
TGTGCCAGCAGCCAATTAGCGGGAGCCTTTAATGAGCAGTTCTTC
>NA|TRBV6-6|NA|TRBJ2-6
CASTRAIAGANVLTF
TGTGCCAGCACCCGAGCGATCGCTGGGGCCAACGTCCTGACTTTC
>TRBD1|TRBV2|NA|TRBJ1-2
CASSADRGLYGYTF
TGTGCCAGCAGTGCTGACAGGGGCCTATATGGCTACACCTTC
>NA|TRBV11-2|NA|TRBJ1-1
CASTVTLNTEAFF
TGTGCCAGCACCGTGACACTGAACACTGAAGCTTTCTTT
>NA|TRBV19|NA|TRBJ2-1
CASSGGGKGRDYNEQFF
TGTGCCAGTAGTGGCGGGGGCAAGGGAAGGGATTACAATGAGCAGTTCTTC
>TRBD1|TRBV4-2|NA|TRBJ1-6
CASSQDPGTGSSPLHF
TGTGCCAGCAGCCAAGATCCGGGGACAGGTTCGTCACCCCTCCACTTT
>NA|TRBV27|NA|TRBJ2-7
CASSLLGGESGEQYF
TGTGCCAGCAGTTTACTAGGCGGAGAATCGGGAGAGCAGTACTTC
>TRBD2|TRBV9|NA|TRBJ2-1
CASSVEAGGYNEQFF
TGTGCCAGCAGCGTAGAGGCGGGAGGGTACAATGAGCAGTTCTTC
>TRBD2|TRBV7-3|NA|TRBJ2-1
CASSLTSGSNEQFF
TGTGCCAGCAGCTTAACTAGCGGGAGCAATGAGCAGTTCTTC
>TRBD2|TRBV6-1|NA|TRBJ2-1
CASRPAGGGWFF
TGTGCCAGCAGGCCAGCGGGGGGGGGTTGGTTCTTC
>TRBD2|TRBV28|NA|TRBJ2-2
CASSFPGGVLNTGELFF
TGTGCCAGCAGTTTCCCCGGGGGGGTACTGAACACCGGGGAGCTGTTTTTT
>TRBD1|TRBV2|once|TRBJ2-3
CASRRQGADTQYF
TGTGCCAGCAGAAGACAGGGAGCAGATACGCAGTATTTT
>NA|TRBV7-2|NA|TRBJ2-5
CASSQLGGETQYF
TGTGCCAGCAGCCAACTGGGGGGAGAGACCCAGTACTTC
>NA|TRBV27|NA|TRBJ1-2
CATRGGSYGYTF
TGTGCCACCCGGGGGGGGTCTTATGGCTACACCTTC
>TRBD2|TRBV5-1|NA|TRBJ2-2
CASSPTSGINTGELFF
TGCGCCAGCAGCCCAACTAGCGGAATTAACACCGGGGAGCTGTTTTTT
>TRBD1|TRBV18|NA|TRBJ2-1
CASSPVQGPQFF
TGTGCCAGCTCACCAGTACAGGGGCCGCAGTTCTTC
>NA|TRBV29-1|NA|TRBJ1-2
CSVEDKYRDGYTF
TGCAGCGTTGAAGATAAGTATAGAGATGGCTACACCTTC
>TRBD2|TRBV6-1|NA|TRBJ2-7
CASRASGGPLYEQYF
TGTGCCAGCAGAGCAAGCGGGGGACCTCTTTACGAGCAGTACTTC
>TRBD2|TRBV5-4|NA|TRBJ2-1
CASSLAGGPGSKFF
TGTGCCAGCAGCTTAGCGGGAGGGCCGGGGTCAAAGTTCTTC
>NA|TRBV27|NA|TRBJ2-5
CASSLSGPGTQYF
TGTGCCAGCAGTTTATCGGGGCCAGGGACCCAGTACTTC
>NA|TRBV11-2|NA|TRBJ2-1
CASSTILDRWFNEQFF
TGTGCCAGCAGTACCATCTTAGATCGCTGGTTTAATGAGCAGTTCTTC
>NA|TRBV7-8|NA|TRBJ1-3
CASSTGFPGNTIYF
TGTGCCAGCAGCACAGGGTTTCCTGGAAACACCATATATTTT
>NA|TRBV6-5|once|TRBJ1-1
CASYPGNLMNTEAFF
TGTGCCAGCTACCCAGGGAATCTTATGAACACTGAAGCTTTCTTT
>NA|TRBV2|NA|TRBJ2-5
CASRTLAKTQYF
TGTGCCAGCAGGACCCTAGCAAAGACCCAGTACTTC
>NA|TRBV6-1|NA|TRBJ1-1
CASSEGRTEAFF
TGTGCCAGCAGCGAAGGGAGAACTGAAGCTTTCTTT
>NA|TRBV5-1|NA|TRBJ2-1
CASKSGTPSYNEQFF
TGCGCCAGCAAATCCGGGACACCTTCCTACAATGAGCAGTTCTTC
>TRBD2|TRBV7-2|NA|TRBJ2-7
CASSLPSGRPLYEQYF
TGTGCCAGCAGCCTACCTAGCGGGAGGCCGTTATACGAGCAGTACTTC
>NA|TRBV28|NA|TRBJ1-2
CASSLGGTDRGGYTF
TGTGCCAGCAGTTTAGGAGGCACCGATCGGGGGGGCTACACCTTC
>NA|TRBV5-4|NA|TRBJ2-5
CASSLRETQYF
TGTGCCAGCAGCTTGCGAGAGACCCAGTACTTC
>NA|TRBV6-5|NA|TRBJ1-1
CASSYSTANTEAFF
TGTGCCAGCAGTTACTCGACAGCTAACACTGAAGCTTTCTTT
>TRBD1|TRBV6-5|NA|TRBJ1-2
CASTLTGFGYTF
TGTGCCAGCACCCTGACAGGGTTTGGCTACACCTTC
>NA|TRBV7-9|once|TRBJ1-1
CASSPRVKNTEAFF
TGTGCCAGCAGCCCCCGGGTTAAGAACACTGAAGCTTTCTTT
>TRBD2|TRBV5-1|NA|TRBJ2-5
CASSLGLAGGPEETQYF
TGCGCCAGCAGCTTGGGACTAGCGGGAGGCCCAGAAGAGACCCAGTACTTC
>TRBD1|TRBV7-3|NA|TRBJ1-3
CASSFGDRDSGNTIYF
TGTGCCAGCAGCTTTGGGGACAGGGACTCTGGAAACACCATATATTTT
>NA|TRBV6-1|NA|TRBJ1-2
CASSEGAGYGYTF
TGTGCCAGCAGTGAAGGTGCAGGCTATGGCTACACCTTC
>NA|TRBV5-8|NA|TRBJ1-1
CASTIMTGDLMNTEAFF
TGTGCCAGCACCATCATGACAGGAGACTTAATGAACACTGAAGCTTTCTTT
>NA|TRBV19|NA|TRBJ1-4
CASSIEPDEKLFF
TGTGCCAGTAGTATAGAGCCGGATGAAAAACTGTTTTTT
>TRBD1|TRBV18|NA|TRBJ2-5
CASSPQGTGGQETQYF
TGTGCCAGCTCACCTCAGGGGACAGGGGGACAAGAGACCCAGTACTTC
>TRBD1|TRBV2|few|TRBJ1-2
CASSIIQGSGYTF
TGTGCCAGCAGTATTATACAGGGGAGCGGCTACACCTTC
>NA|TRBV19|NA|TRBJ1-5
CASSTQGDQPQHF
TGTGCCAGTAGCACACAGGGAGATCAGCCCCAGCATTTT
>TRBD1|TRBV7-9|NA|TRBJ2-3
CASSKSAGTERTDTQYF
TGTGCCAGCAGCAAAAGCGCCGGGACAGAACGCACAGATACGCAGTATTTT
>NA|TRBV18|NA|TRBJ2-3
CASSPTRRTDTQYF
TGTGCCAGCTCACCGACTAGACGCACAGATACGCAGTATTTT
>TRBD2|TRBV15|NA|TRBJ2-3
CATSSGTTAGTDTQYF
TGTGCCACCAGCAGCGGGACTACAGCCGGCACAGATACGCAGTATTTT
>NA|TRBV5-4|NA|TRBJ1-1
CASSTDPTTEAFF
TGTGCCAGCAGCACCGATCCGACTACTGAAGCTTTCTTT